Presented here are 20 T cell receptor beta chains from one specimen sequenced in a study of blood T cells in healthy people across ages. Sample-barcoded 5' priming and a J-beta primer mix drove a second PCR of about 7 to 11 cycles. Using its own MiXCR run on the 5' RACE reads, TCRdb lists one record per CDR3 protein. The sample carries approximately 600,000 distinct CDR3 sequences, under 65% recorded once. The sample consisted of blood. The receptor source for this set is a man in his sixties in good health.

This sequence joins TRBV12-3 or TRBV12-4 and TRBJ2-3, with D uncertain. This CDR3 has 13 amino acids. Trimming left V 6 bases short and J 3 bases short, with 10 bases between. The DNA of the CDR3 is TGTGCCAGCAGCATCCAGCGAACAGATACGCAGTATTTT. Residues: CASSIQRTDTQYF.

This clonotype occurred a few times. The chain employs TRBV20-1 and TRBJ2-7, with 11 nucleotides matching TRBD1. The CDR3 runs 16 residues. After removal of 4 bases from V and 0 bases from J, the junction contained 8 bases not matched to a gene. Looked up from germline, CDR1 is DFQATT and CDR2 is SNEGSKA (reference sequence). The CDR3 region has the DNA TGCAGTGCTACAGGGGGACAGGGGGTAGGCTCCTACGAGCAGTACTTC. It specifies CSATGGQGVGSYEQYF.

In this sample, this clonotype turned up a few times. This chain uses TRBV29-1 with TRBJ2-4, with D uncertain. Per the germline V gene, CDR1 is SQVTM and CDR2 is ANQGSEA. The CDR3 runs 12 residues. V gave up 6 bases and J gave up 8 bases, with 14 bases separating them. This CDR3 is CSVPGPTDIQYF. The CDR3 nucleotides read TGCAGCGTCCCCGGACCGACGGACATTCAGTACTTC.

The rearrangement joins TRBV28 to TRBJ2-4; 10 positions match TRBD2. The J call may be wrong; the DNA end is better matched by TRBJ2-7. The germline gives CDR1 MDHEN, CDR2 SYDVKM. This CDR3 has 17 residues. CDR3 coding DNA: TGTGCCAGCAGTTTAGGGGGAGGGAGCGGGGGGGACTACGAGCAGTACTTC. Protein product: CASSLGGGSGGDYEQYF.

The chain has TRBV20-1 and TRBJ2-7, with D possibly being TRBD1 (5 bases). CDR1 DFQATT and CDR2 SNEGSKA come from the germline V gene (reference sequence). This CDR3 has 12 residues. Deletions cut 6 bases from V and 6 bases from J, with 15 bases between. The CDR3 nucleotides read TGCAGTGCCGCCAGCAGGGCTGGCGAGCAGTACTTC. Encoded protein: CSAASRAGEQYF.

As concerns this clonotype: With a much larger clone just one base away, this may be a read error. The V gene is TRBV10-3, the J gene TRBJ2-1; unclear D gene. Trimming shortened V by 4 bases and J by 8 bases, and 12 bases separated the two germline ends. The CDR3 is made up of 13 amino acids. The germline V gene has CDR1 ENHRY and CDR2 SYGVKD. CDR3 DNA: TGTGCCATCAGTGGGTCATGGTACGATGAGCAGTTCTTC. It codes for CAISGSWYDEQFF.

The chain is built from TRBV5-1 and TRBJ1-1; D possibly corresponds to TRBD1 (6 bases). Germline V CDR1 and CDR2: SGHRS, YFSETQ. CDR3 length: 15 amino acids. The V end was cut by 1 base, the J end by 1 base, with 11 bases between. CDR3 in amino acids: CASSLLQGENTEAFF. Written as DNA, the CDR3 is TGCGCCAGCAGCTTGTTACAGGGAGAGAACACTGAAGCTTTCTTT. Full variable domain (missing parts from reference TRBV5-1 and TRBJ1-1): KAGVTQTPRYLIKTRGQQVTLSCSPISGHRSVSWYQQTPGQGLQFLFEYFSETQRNKGNFPGRFSGRQFSNSRSEMNVSTLELGDSALYLCASSLLQGENTEAFFGQGTRLTVV.

This clonotype was found a few times. The chain carries TRBV20-1 and TRBJ2-1, with D tentatively TRBD2 (6 bases). This CDR3 has 11 amino acids. CDR1 DFQATT and CDR2 SNEGSKA come from the germline V gene (reference sequence). The V end lost 5 bases, the J end lost 7 bases, and 9 bases lay between the germline ends. CDR3 protein: CSAGGRNEQFF. The CDR3 coding sequence is TGCAGTGCTGGGGGGAGGAATGAGCAGTTCTTC.

A few counts support this clonotype. This chain joins TRBV20-1 and TRBJ2-5; 10 nucleotides agree with TRBD2. CDR3 length: 13 amino acids. The trim removed 7 bases at V and 4 bases at J, leaving 6 bases unmatched. In germline, CDR1 is DFQATT, CDR2 SNEGSKA (reference sequence). CDR3 loop: CSVPGLATETQYF. In DNA form, the CDR3 reads TGCAGTGTTCCGGGACTAGCGACAGAGACCCAGTACTTC.

Only one count was recorded for this clonotype. This rearrangement joins TRBV21-1 to TRBJ2-4; the listed D gene, TRBD2, was not tested against the DNA. TRBV21-1 is an annotated pseudogene. The CDR3 runs to 16 residues. DNA of the CDR3: TGTGCCAGCAGCAAAGGGGGAGCGGGGGAGAAGAAGGCCCAGTACTTC. Encoded protein: CASSKGGAGEKKAQYF.

The chain carries TRBV3-1 and TRBJ2-1; D unclear. Germline values: CDR1 LGHDT, CDR2 YNNKEL (reference sequence). V lost 4 bases and J lost 6, with 16 bases in between. CDR3 length: 15 amino acids. CDR3 loop: CASSLGPLGSNEQFF. CDR3 in DNA: TGTGCCAGCAGCCTAGGACCCCTAGGAAGCAATGAGCAGTTCTTC.

The V and J genes are TRBV5-1 and TRBJ2-7; 9 nucleotides match TRBD1. V was clipped by 3 bases and J by 0 bases; unmatched bases: 7. The CDR3 covers 16 residues. Germline values: CDR1 SGHRS, CDR2 YFSETQ. CDR3 loop: CASSWSGTGTSYEQYF. In DNA form, the CDR3 reads TGCGCCAGCAGCTGGTCCGGGACAGGGACCTCCTACGAGCAGTACTTC.

The rearrangement links TRBV29-1 to TRBJ1-1, with 8 bases identical to TRBD1. Germline trimming cut 4 bases from V and 5 bases from J; bases unmatched to any gene: 9. There are 14 residues in the CDR3. Germline CDR1 is SQVTM and CDR2 is ANQGSEA. CDR3 in amino acids: CSVGDRGVGTEAFF. CDR3 DNA: TGCAGCGTTGGAGACAGGGGCGTGGGGACTGAAGCTTTCTTT.

The chain employs TRBV29-1 and TRBJ1-1, with D perhaps matching TRBD1 (5 bases). V dropped 7 bases and J dropped 5 bases, with 17 bases sitting between them. The CDR3 sequence is 13 residues long. Looked up from germline, CDR1 is SQVTM and CDR2 is ANQGSEA. CDR3 DNA sequence: TGCAGCGGCCTTCTTTGGGGGGGGACTGAAGCTTTCTTT. Translating gives CSGLLWGGTEAFF.

This clonotype was seen ten or more times. V usage is TRBV29-1 and J usage is TRBJ2-6; D not resolved. CDR3 length: 14 residues. Trimming cost V 6 bases and J 1 base, with 10 bases left between them. Germline CDR1 and CDR2: SQVTM and ANQGSEA. CDR3 coding DNA: TGCAGCGTGGCCCAGTCTTCTGGGGCCAACGTCCTGACTTTC. Residues: CSVAQSSGANVLTF. The complete variable domain, with remaining parts taken from reference TRBV29-1 and TRBJ2-6, reads SAVISQKPSRDICQRGTSLTIQCQVDSQVTMMFWYRQQPGQSLTLIATANQGSEATYESGFVIDKFPISRPNLTFSTLTVSNMSPEDSSIYLCSVAQSSGANVLTFGAGSRLTVL.

This clonotype was detected a few times. V usage is TRBV6-1 and J usage is TRBJ2-1; 8 bases fit TRBD1. CDR3 length: 17 residues. The J segment lost 0 bases and the V segment lost 6 bases, leaving 10 bases of the junction unmatched. Germline lookup yields CDR1 MNHNS and CDR2 SASEGT. The CDR3 sequence is CASRPRTGSHSYNEQFF. Written as DNA, the CDR3 is TGTGCCAGCAGACCGCGGACAGGGTCCCACTCCTACAATGAGCAGTTCTTC.

The rearrangement links TRBV5-1 to TRBJ2-5; D gene uncertain. There are 13 residues in the CDR3. Trimming removed 4 bases at V and 5 bases at J, with 12 bases between. Germline V CDR1 and CDR2: SGHRS, YFSETQ. DNA of the CDR3: TGCGCCAGCAGCCCCCCAATTCGGGAGACCCAGTACTTC. This sequence encodes CASSPPIRETQYF. Drawing the rest from reference TRBV5-1 and TRBJ2-5, the complete variable domain is KAGVTQTPRYLIKTRGQQVTLSCSPISGHRSVSWYQQTPGQGLQFLFEYFSETQRNKGNFPGRFSGRQFSNSRSEMNVSTLELGDSALYLCASSPPIRETQYFGPGTRLLVL.

J is TRBJ1-2 and V is TRBV20-1; 7 bases match TRBD1. Looked up from germline, CDR1 is DFQATT and CDR2 is SNEGSKA (reference sequence). V shed 3 bases and J 8 bases; nucleotides not matched to a gene: 9. The CDR3 runs to 13 residues. The CDR3 coding sequence is TGCAGTGCTAGGATAGACAGGGCTCGGGGCTACACCTTC. Translated: CSARIDRARGYTF.

This clonotype showed up just a few times. The chain carries TRBV3-1 and TRBJ2-5, with 8 nucleotides matching TRBD1. The CDR3 totals 13 residues. Germline V CDR1 and CDR2: LGHDT, YNNKEL (reference sequence). V was clipped by 5 bases and J by 5 bases; unmatched bases: 4. The CDR3 sequence is CASSSYRGETQYF. Here the CDR3 DNA reads TGTGCCAGCAGCTCCTACAGGGGGGAGACCCAGTACTTC.

This clonotype came up a few times. This chain uses TRBV20-1 with TRBJ2-5; 8 nucleotides line up with TRBD1. Germline lookup yields CDR1 DFQATT and CDR2 SNEGSKA (reference sequence). V trimming: 4 bases; J trimming: 0 bases; junction bases outside the gene matches: 4. The CDR3 covers 14 residues. The CDR3 nucleotides are TGCAGTGCTATCAGGGGGCGTAACCAAGAGACCCAGTACTTC. It is translated as CSAIRGRNQETQYF.